These T cell receptor beta chains were read from a single sample in a study of T cell repertoires in cytomegalovirus infection. No antigen has been identified for these receptors. In TCRdb, the reads were re-called with MiXCR into one record per CDR3 protein. The sample lists about 47,000 distinct CDR3 sequences; under 20% were seen once. The source was CD8+ T cells from cultured PBMCs, collected from culture after CMV antigen stimulation. The receptors were gathered from a human donor in good health (CMV status not recorded). Some clones in this sample may be carry-over from other donors' samples. CDR3s include the opening cysteine and the closing phenylalanine or tryptophan. D genes are given only for firm matches. Rows may omit the clone size; those that give it use once, few, many or a size class.

D,V,J,size,DNA,CDR3
NA,TRBV11-3,TRBJ2-1,few,TGTGCCAGCAGCGCCGGCGGGGGCCCCTACAATGAGCAGTTCTTC,CASSAGGGPYNEQFF
TRBD1,TRBV5-6,TRBJ2-1,many,TGTGCCAGCAGCTTGGAGTTCGGGACAGGGGACTACAATGAGCAGTTCTTC,CASSLEFGTGDYNEQFF
TRBD2,TRBV10-2,TRBJ2-5,many,TGCGCCAGCAGTGACCATGGGACTAGCGTACGGGAGACCCAGTACTTC,CASSDHGTSVRETQYF
TRBD1,TRBV5-1,TRBJ2-1,NA,TGCGCCAGCAGCCGGACAGGGACACTGGGGCAGTTCTTC,CASSRTGTLGQFF
NA,TRBV7-9,TRBJ2-5,few,TGTGCCAGCAGCTTAGCGATGGGGGCACAGCCCAATCCGGAGACCCAGTACTTC,CASSLAMGAQPNPETQYF
TRBD2,TRBV7-2,TRBJ2-5,NA,TGTGCCAGCAGCTCCGCAGCGGGGGGCATTGGAGAGACCCAGTACTTC,CASSSAAGGIGETQYF
TRBD1,TRBV7-9,TRBJ2-1,many,TGTGCCAGCAGCTTAGTAGGGCAGGGGGCAATCGATGAGCAGTTCTTC,CASSLVGQGAIDEQFF
NA,TRBV7-3,TRBJ2-5,few,TGTGCCAGCAGTCTAGGGGTTTCGGGAGAGACCCAGTACTTC,CASSLGVSGETQYF
NA,TRBV4-3,TRBJ2-2,NA,TGCGCCAGCAGCCAGGGTGACTTAGTGGGCGGGGAGCTGTTTTTT,CASSQGDLVGGELFF
NA,TRBV7-9,TRBJ2-1,NA,TGTGCCAGCAGCTTAGCGGGGGGGCGCGTAAATGAGCAGTTCTTC,CASSLAGGRVNEQFF
NA,TRBV6-2/TRBV6-3,TRBJ1-2,few,TGTGCCAGCAGTTACCTGTCAGCCGGACGGTATGGCTACACCTTC,CASSYLSAGRYGYTF
TRBD1,TRBV7-9,TRBJ1-5,NA,TGTGCCAGCAGCCCTATTAAGACAGGGGGCCGGAATCAGCCCCAGCATTTT,CASSPIKTGGRNQPQHF
NA,TRBV19,TRBJ1-1,NA,TGTGCCAGTAGTATAGGGGCGGCAGGGAACACTGAAGCTTTCTTT,CASSIGAAGNTEAFF
NA,TRBV27,TRBJ2-5,many,TGTGCCAGCAGTTTTAGCGGAAGAGAGACCCAGTACTTC,CASSFSGRETQYF
NA,TRBV10-2,TRBJ1-5,many,TGCGCCAGCGTCCGGGATAGCAATCAGCCCCAGCATTTT,CASVRDSNQPQHF
NA,TRBV27,TRBJ2-3,NA,TGTGCCAGCAGTTTAGGGGGAAGGAGGACAGATACGCAGTATTTT,CASSLGGRRTDTQYF
TRBD2,TRBV27,TRBJ2-7,NA,TGTGCCAGCTCTGAGCGGGGGTCCTACGAGCAGTACTTC,CASSERGSYEQYF
NA,TRBV7-9,TRBJ1-1,few,TGTGCCAGCAGCTTTGGTTCAGGCGCTCTGAACACTGAAGCTTTCTTT,CASSFGSGALNTEAFF
TRBD1,TRBV12-3/TRBV12-4,TRBJ1-5,many,TGTGCCAGCACCTTTGGAGCCGGGACAGGGGGCAATCAGCCCCAGCATTTT,CASTFGAGTGGNQPQHF
NA,TRBV20-1,TRBJ2-7,NA,TGCAGTGCTAGGGACAGTATGAGCTCCTACGAGCAGTACTTC,CSARDSMSSYEQYF
TRBD2,TRBV4-3,TRBJ2-1,many,TGCGCCAGCAGCCAAGATGATTGGACTAGCGACTACAATGAGCAGTTCTTC,CASSQDDWTSDYNEQFF
NA,TRBV9,TRBJ2-7,NA,TGTGCCAGCAGCGTGGGGGCAGGGGCACGCGACGAGCAGTACTTC,CASSVGAGARDEQYF
NA,TRBV7-9,TRBJ2-3,many,TGTGCCAGCAGCCATGCGGCAGCCCCCTCTCCGGATACGCAGTATTTT,CASSHAAAPSPDTQYF
TRBD1,TRBV7-9,TRBJ2-7,many,TGTGCCAGCAGCCCCCGGACAGGGGGACACTCCTACGAGCAGTACTTC,CASSPRTGGHSYEQYF
NA,TRBV6-5,TRBJ1-2,many,TGTGCCAGCAACCGATCCACTAACTATGGCTACACCTTC,CASNRSTNYGYTF
NA,TRBV9,TRBJ2-3,few,TGTGCCAGCAGCGTAGGGGCGGACTCTCCCTACGTGCGCGCAGATACGCAGTATTTT,CASSVGADSPYVRADTQYF
NA,TRBV5-8,TRBJ2-3,many,TGTGCCAGCAGCCGGCCATTTGGACAAGAAACAGATACGCAGTATTTT,CASSRPFGQETDTQYF
NA,TRBV12-3/TRBV12-4,TRBJ2-1,NA,TGTGCCAGCACCACCACTCTCTATGAGCAGTTCTTC,CASTTTLYEQFF
NA,TRBV30,TRBJ2-2,NA,TGTGCCTGGAGTGACCTTAGCCCCGGGGAGCTGTTTTTT,CAWSDLSPGELFF
TRBD1,TRBV20-1,TRBJ2-7,NA,TGCAGTGCTGGCCTTGGGACAGGGGGCTACGAGCAGTACTTC,CSAGLGTGGYEQYF
TRBD1,TRBV7-9,TRBJ2-7,many,TGTGCCAGCAGCTCCTGGACAGGAGGCTCCTACGAGCAGTACTTC,CASSSWTGGSYEQYF
TRBD1,TRBV29-1,TRBJ1-5,NA,TGCAGCGTCGGGACAGGGGATAGCAATCAGCCCCAGCATTTT,CSVGTGDSNQPQHF
TRBD2,TRBV7-9,TRBJ2-7,many,TGTGCCAGCAGCCCTCCCGGGACTAGCGGTATCACCTACGAGCAGTACTTC,CASSPPGTSGITYEQYF
TRBD2,TRBV10-2,TRBJ2-1,few,TGCGCCAGCAGTTTGGTTCTAGCGGTAGATGAGCAGTTCTTC,CASSLVLAVDEQFF
NA,TRBV7-8,TRBJ1-1,NA,TGTGCCAGCAGCCAAGGGACGGGCACTGAAGCTTTCTTT,CASSQGTGTEAFF
NA,TRBV4-3,TRBJ2-7,NA,TGCGCCAGCAGCCAGACTCCCCTCAACGACGAGCAGTACTTC,CASSQTPLNDEQYF
TRBD1,TRBV9,TRBJ1-2,NA,TGTGCCAGCAGCGTAGCTAAGGGACAGGGCGGCTACACCTTC,CASSVAKGQGGYTF
NA,TRBV28,TRBJ1-4,few,TGTGCCAGCAGTAACCGGGGATCTAATGAAAAACTGTTTTTT,CASSNRGSNEKLFF
NA,TRBV27,TRBJ1-2,NA,TGTGCCAACAGTTCCGGGGGAAGCGACTGCTATGGCTACACCTTC,CANSSGGSDCYGYTF
NA,TRBV6-5,TRBJ1-2,many,TGTGCCAGCAGTTACTCACAGGGAGCTGGCTACACCTTC,CASSYSQGAGYTF
NA,TRBV5-4,TRBJ2-3,NA,TGTGCCAGCAGCTGGCGGACGGAGCCAGATACGCAGTATTTT,CASSWRTEPDTQYF
NA,TRBV12-3/TRBV12-4,TRBJ1-1,many,TGTGCCAGCAGTCCCCCATGGGGGGGGCGAGGCACTGAAGCTTTCTTT,CASSPPWGGRGTEAFF
NA,TRBV12-3/TRBV12-4,TRBJ1-3,NA,TGTGCCAGCAGTTTACAGGGAGGCGCTGGAAACACCATATATTTT,CASSLQGGAGNTIYF
NA,TRBV12-3/TRBV12-4,TRBJ1-4,few,TGTGCCAGCAGTTTAGCGCATAGCCCTTCTAATGAAAAACTGTTTTTT,CASSLAHSPSNEKLFF
TRBD1,TRBV6-5,TRBJ1-1,NA,TGTGCCAGCAGTAAGGGACAGGTAGCAAACACTGAAGCTTTCTTT,CASSKGQVANTEAFF
NA,TRBV11-2,TRBJ2-1,few,TGTGCCAGCAGCTCTGCCGGGACCCTCTACAATGAGCAGTTCTTC,CASSSAGTLYNEQFF
NA,TRBV28,TRBJ1-5,few,TGTGCCAGCAGTCCCGACCAGGGTGAACTAGGGAATCAGCCCCAGCATTTT,CASSPDQGELGNQPQHF
NA,TRBV7-9,TRBJ1-1,NA,TGTGCCAGCAGGAGGGTGAACACTGAAGCTTTCTTT,CASRRVNTEAFF
TRBD2,TRBV12-3/TRBV12-4,TRBJ2-5,many,TGTGCCAGCAGTCCAAAGACTAGCGGGAGCATTGGGGGGGAGACCCAGTACTTC,CASSPKTSGSIGGETQYF
NA,TRBV25-1,TRBJ2-5,NA,TGTGCCAGCAGTGAATACCGGAGGCGCCAAGAGACCCAGTACTTC,CASSEYRRRQETQYF
TRBD1,TRBV11-2,TRBJ2-2,few,TGTGCCAGCAGCTTTATAACAGGGGTAGACACCGGGGAGCTGTTTTTT,CASSFITGVDTGELFF
TRBD1,TRBV6-2/TRBV6-3,TRBJ1-5,NA,TGTGCCAGCAGTTACCTCGGGACAGGGGGTTTCAATCAGCCCCAGCATTTT,CASSYLGTGGFNQPQHF
TRBD2,TRBV9,TRBJ2-5,NA,TGTGCCAGCAGCGTAGGCGGGAGGGCCGGAGAGACCCAGTACTTC,CASSVGGRAGETQYF
NA,TRBV7-6,TRBJ1-5,many,TGTGCCAGCAGCGCTCGGACGGGACACTTTCAGCCCCAGCATTTT,CASSARTGHFQPQHF
NA,TRBV4-2,TRBJ2-7,few,TGTGCCAGCAGCCTCGAGGACGCAGCATACGAGCAGTACTTC,CASSLEDAAYEQYF
TRBD1,TRBV11-2,TRBJ2-7,NA,TGTGCCAGCAGCTTAGATCTGCGGGGACAGGGTGTGGAGCAGTACTTC,CASSLDLRGQGVEQYF
NA,TRBV24-1,TRBJ2-3,many,TGTGCCACCAGTGATGATTTGGGCACAGATACGCAGTATTTT,CATSDDLGTDTQYF